One T cell receptor beta chain is described in this entry. Its antigen remains unknown. Germline CDR1 and CDR2: SEHNR and FQNEAQ (reference sequence). The length of the CDR3 is 18 residues. V trimming: 3 bases; J trimming: 7 bases; junction bases outside the gene matches: 17. PCR amplification relied on 60 Vbeta primers (plus 13 Jbeta primers). Method: immunoSEQ multiplex PCR; TCRdb's copy keeps in-frame clones and lacks some. The repertoire holds approximately 170,000 clones, with around 62% as singletons. The sample originates from a study of cytomegalovirus exposure and HLA in healthy donors. Regarding the study as a whole: In an earlier analysis, productive rearrangement rates for most beta V segments clustered near 87% or 30%. Most CMV-associated TCR beta chains were later found to appear HLA-restricted.

The rearrangement joins TRBV7-9 to TRBJ2-2; 7 bases line up with TRBD1. Sequencing was carried out using PBMCs. The clonotype comes from a man in his forties in good health and CMV-seronegative. This chain's CDR3 is CASSFPPTGIGVDGELFF. CDR3 bases: TGTGCCAGCAGCTTTCCCCCGACAGGGATTGGTGTCGACGGGGAGCTGTTTTTT. The complete variable domain, with remaining parts taken from reference TRBV7-9 and TRBJ2-2, reads DTGVSQNPRHKITKRGQNVTFRCDPISEHNRLYWYRQTLGQGPEFLTYFQNEAQLEKSRLLSDRFSAERPKGSFSTLEIQRTEQGDSAMYLCASSFPPTGIGVDGELFFGEGSRLTVL.